This TCR beta chain was retrieved from a study of beta chain features in type 1 diabetes. Study at large: The number of sorted cells examined across all samples was some 99,000,000. General study results and limits: Patients and controls would be equally affected if PCR favored shorter templates. The study found moderately but significantly shorter TCRB CDR3s in all four CD4+ subsets of Type 1 diabetes patients.

V lost 6 bases to trimming and J lost 3 bases; unmatched junction nucleotides: 2. This CDR3 contains 14 residues. CDR1 and CDR2 from the germline V gene are LNHDA and SQIVND (reference sequence). The entirety of the isolated RNA underwent reverse transcription, so expressed TCRB transcripts were sequenced. Reads from naive, central memory and regulatory T cell samples averaged around 3.7 million. The assay was immunoSEQ multiplex PCR, and TCRdb's table has in-frame clones only and misses some. This table has 300,000 to 450,000 clones, roughly 12% appearing once. This clone showed up just a few times. Antigen unknown.

J is TRBJ1-2 and V is TRBV19; TRBD1 matches 12 bases. The TCR was taken from a man younger than 35 in good health. Sequencing was performed on naive CD4+ T cells from blood. The CDR3 sequence is CASRGQGADYGYTF. The CDR3 DNA sequence: TGTGCCAGTAGGGGACAGGGGGCGGACTATGGCTACACCTTC.